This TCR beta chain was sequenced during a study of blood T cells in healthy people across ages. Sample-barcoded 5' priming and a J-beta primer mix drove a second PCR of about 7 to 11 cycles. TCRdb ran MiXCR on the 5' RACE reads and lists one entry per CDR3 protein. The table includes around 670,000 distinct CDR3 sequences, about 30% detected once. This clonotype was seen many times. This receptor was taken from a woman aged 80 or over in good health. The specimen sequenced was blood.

CDR3 DNA sequence: TGTGCCAGCTTCCAGGTGAACACTGAAGCTTTCTTT. The encoded protein is CASFQVNTEAFF. The rearrangement uses TRBV7-9 and TRBJ1-1; the D is unclear. The V gene lost 8 bases and the J gene lost 0 bases, with 7 bases spanning the gap. This CDR3 spans 12 amino acids. Germline V lookup: CDR1 SEHNR, CDR2 FQNEAQ (reference sequence).